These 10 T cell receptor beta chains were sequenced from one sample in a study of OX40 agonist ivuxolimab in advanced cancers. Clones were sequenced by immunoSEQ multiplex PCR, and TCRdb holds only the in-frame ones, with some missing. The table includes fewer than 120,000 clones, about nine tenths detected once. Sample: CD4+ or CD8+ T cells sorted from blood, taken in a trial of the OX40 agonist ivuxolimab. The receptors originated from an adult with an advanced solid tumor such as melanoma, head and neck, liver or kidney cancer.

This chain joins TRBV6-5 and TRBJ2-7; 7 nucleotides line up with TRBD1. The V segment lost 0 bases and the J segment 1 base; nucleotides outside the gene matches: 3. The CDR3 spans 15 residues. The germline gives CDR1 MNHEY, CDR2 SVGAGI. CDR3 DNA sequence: TGTGCCAGCAGTTACTCTTACAGGGGATCCTACGAGCAGTACTTC. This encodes CASSYSYRGSYEQYF.

CDR3 DNA: TGTGCCAGCGGGTCTACTAACAGGGGAACGAACGAGCAGTACTTC. Protein: CASGSTNRGTNEQYF. The V call is TRBV6-6, the J call TRBJ2-7; 7 bases fit TRBD1. Germline-derived CDR1 and CDR2 are MNHNY and SVGAGI (reference sequence). V was pared by 8 bases and J by 5 bases, with 15 bases of the junction left unmatched. The CDR3 is made up of 15 amino acids.

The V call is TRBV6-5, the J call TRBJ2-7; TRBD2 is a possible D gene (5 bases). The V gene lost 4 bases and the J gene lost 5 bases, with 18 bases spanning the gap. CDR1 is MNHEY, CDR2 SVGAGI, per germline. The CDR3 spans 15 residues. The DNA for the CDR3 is TGTGCCAGCAGTTCCCCCGATATTGGGAGCCACGAGCAGTACTTC. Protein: CASSSPDIGSHEQYF.

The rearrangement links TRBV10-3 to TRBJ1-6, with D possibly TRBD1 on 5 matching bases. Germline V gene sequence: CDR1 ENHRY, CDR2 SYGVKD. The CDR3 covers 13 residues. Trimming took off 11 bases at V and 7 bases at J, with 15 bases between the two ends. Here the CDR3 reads CAVGVSGNSPLHF. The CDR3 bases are TGTGCCGTGGGGGTTTCAGGAAATTCACCCCTCCACTTT.

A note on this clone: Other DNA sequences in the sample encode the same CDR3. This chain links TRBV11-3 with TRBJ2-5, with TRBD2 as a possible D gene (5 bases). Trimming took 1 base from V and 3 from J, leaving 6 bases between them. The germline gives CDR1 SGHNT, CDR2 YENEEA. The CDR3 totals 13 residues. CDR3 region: CASSLGGEETQYF. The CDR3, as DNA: TGTGCCAGCAGCTTAGGGGGAGAAGAGACCCAGTACTTC. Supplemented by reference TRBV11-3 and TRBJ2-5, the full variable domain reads EAGVVQSPRYKIIEKKQPVAFWCNPISGHNTLYWYLQNLGQGPELLIRYENEEAVDDSQLPKDRFSAERLKGVDSTLKIQPAELGDSAVYLCASSLGGEETQYFGPGTRLLVL.

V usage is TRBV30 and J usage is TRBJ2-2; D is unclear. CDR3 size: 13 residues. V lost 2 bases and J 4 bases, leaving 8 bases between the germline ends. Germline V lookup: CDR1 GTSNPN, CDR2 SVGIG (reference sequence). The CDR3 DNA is TGTGCCTGGAGTCCTAGTCGCACCGGGGAGCTGTTTTTT. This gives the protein CAWSPSRTGELFF.

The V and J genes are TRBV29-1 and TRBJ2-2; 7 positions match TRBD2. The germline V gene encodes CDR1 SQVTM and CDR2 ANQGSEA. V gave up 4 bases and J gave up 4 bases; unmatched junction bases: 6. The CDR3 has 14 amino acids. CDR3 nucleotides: TGCAGCGTTGGGCGGGAGCGAGGCACCGGGGAGCTGTTTTTT. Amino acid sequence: CSVGRERGTGELFF.

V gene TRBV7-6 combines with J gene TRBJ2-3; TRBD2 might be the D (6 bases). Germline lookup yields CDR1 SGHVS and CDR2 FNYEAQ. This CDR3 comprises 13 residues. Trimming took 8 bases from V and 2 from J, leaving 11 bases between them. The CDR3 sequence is CASGGANTDTQYF. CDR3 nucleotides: TGTGCCAGCGGAGGGGCAAACACAGATACGCAGTATTTT.

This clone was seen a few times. CDR3: CASSTFGDPVNEQFF. The CDR3 DNA is TGTGCCAGCAGCACTTTCGGGGACCCGGTGAATGAGCAGTTCTTC. The rearrangement joins TRBV11-3 to TRBJ2-1, with D perhaps TRBD1 or TRBD2 (5 bases each). The length of the CDR3 is 15 residues. V was cut by 5 bases and J by 7 bases, with 18 bases left in between. CDR1 and CDR2 (germline): SGHNT, YENEEA.

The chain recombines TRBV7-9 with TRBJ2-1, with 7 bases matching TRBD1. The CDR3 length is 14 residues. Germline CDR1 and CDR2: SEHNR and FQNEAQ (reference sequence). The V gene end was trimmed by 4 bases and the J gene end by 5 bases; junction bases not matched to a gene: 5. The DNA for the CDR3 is TGTGCCAGCAGCTCGACAGGGTCGCACAATGAGCAGTTCTTC. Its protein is CASSSTGSHNEQFF.